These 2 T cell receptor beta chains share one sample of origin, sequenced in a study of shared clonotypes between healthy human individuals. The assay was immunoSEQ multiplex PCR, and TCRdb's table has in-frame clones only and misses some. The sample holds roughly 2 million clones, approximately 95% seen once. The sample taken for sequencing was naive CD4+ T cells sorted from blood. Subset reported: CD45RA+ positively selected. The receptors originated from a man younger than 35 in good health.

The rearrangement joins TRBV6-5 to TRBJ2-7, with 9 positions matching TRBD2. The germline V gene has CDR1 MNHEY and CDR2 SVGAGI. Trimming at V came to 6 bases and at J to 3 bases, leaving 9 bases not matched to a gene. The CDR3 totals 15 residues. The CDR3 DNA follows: TGTGCCAGCAGCCGACTAGCGGAACCCTTCTACGAGCAGTACTTC. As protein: CASSRLAEPFYEQYF.

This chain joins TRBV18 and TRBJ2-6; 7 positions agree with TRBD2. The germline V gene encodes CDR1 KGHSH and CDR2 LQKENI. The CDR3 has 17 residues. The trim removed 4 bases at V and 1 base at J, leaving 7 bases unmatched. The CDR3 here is CASSHDGRGSGANVLTF. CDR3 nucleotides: TGTGCCAGCTCACACGATGGGAGGGGTTCTGGGGCCAACGTCCTGACTTTC.